This TCR beta chain emerged from a study of T cells after yellow fever vaccination. 5'RACE template switching added a universal primer site and UMIs to TCR cDNA. TCRdb processed the 5' RACE reads anew with MiXCR; each CDR3 protein has one entry. The table records fewer than 650,000 distinct CDR3 sequences, around a fifth of them present only once. The CDR3 extends over 15 amino acids. The germline CDR1 and CDR2 sequences are SEHNR and FQNEAQ (reference sequence). Trimming pared 5 bases from V and 4 bases from J, leaving 15 bases between. The specimen was PBMCs, collected 21 days after the first yellow fever vaccination. The source of this sequence is a man aged 18 to 29 who received the YFV17D yellow fever vaccine. The gene calls are TRBV7-9 and TRBJ2-1; the D is unclear. In DNA form, the CDR3 reads TGTGCCAGCAGCGCGCCGGGCCAACTATACAATGAGCAGTTCTTC. It specifies CASSAPGQLYNEQFF.